One sample yielded the 2 T cell receptor beta chains listed below, sequenced in a study of blood T cell repertoires in COVID-19. Here immunoSEQ multiplex PCR was the method, and the copy in TCRdb shows in-frame clones only, minus some. Altogether some 120,000 clones are present, 75% to 85% being singletons, with the ten largest covering roughly 20%. Sequenced sample: peripheral blood. All receptors derive from an elderly man with acute or convalescent COVID-19.

The V and J genes are TRBV6-1 and TRBJ2-7; D may be TRBD1 (6 bases). V lost 3 bases and J 1 base, leaving 16 bases between the germline ends. CDR1 MNHNS and CDR2 SASEGT come from the germline V gene. This CDR3 contains 16 residues. The CDR3 spells CASSEGAGWSSYEQYF. As DNA, the CDR3 is TGTGCCAGCAGTGAGGGGGCGGGCTGGTCTTCCTACGAGCAGTACTTC.

The rearrangement links TRBV5-3 to TRBJ2-7; the D gene is possibly TRBD1 (6 bases). TRBV5-3 carries the ORF label, with uncertain function. The CDR3 is 14 residues long. V gave up 6 bases and J gave up 2 bases, with 15 bases separating them. The CDR3 region is CARKGPQGTYEQYF. The DNA for the CDR3 is TGTGCCAGAAAGGGCCCGCAGGGGACCTACGAGCAGTACTTC.